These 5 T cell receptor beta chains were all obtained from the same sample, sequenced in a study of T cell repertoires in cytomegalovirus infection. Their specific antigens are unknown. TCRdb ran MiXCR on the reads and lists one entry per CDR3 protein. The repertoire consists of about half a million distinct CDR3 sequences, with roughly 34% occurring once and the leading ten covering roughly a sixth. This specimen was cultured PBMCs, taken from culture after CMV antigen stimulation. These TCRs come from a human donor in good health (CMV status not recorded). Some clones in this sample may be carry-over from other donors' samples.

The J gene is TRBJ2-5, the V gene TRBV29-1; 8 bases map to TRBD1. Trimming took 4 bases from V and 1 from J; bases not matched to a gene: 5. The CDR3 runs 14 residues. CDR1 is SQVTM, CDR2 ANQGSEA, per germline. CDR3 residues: CSVARDRSQETQYF. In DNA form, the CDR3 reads TGCAGCGTTGCGCGGGACAGGTCCCAAGAGACCCAGTACTTC. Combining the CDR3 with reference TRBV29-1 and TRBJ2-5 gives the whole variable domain SAVISQKPSRDICQRGTSLTIQCQVDSQVTMMFWYRQQPGQSLTLIATANQGSEATYESGFVIDKFPISRPNLTFSTLTVSNMSPEDSSIYLCSVARDRSQETQYFGPGTRLLVL.

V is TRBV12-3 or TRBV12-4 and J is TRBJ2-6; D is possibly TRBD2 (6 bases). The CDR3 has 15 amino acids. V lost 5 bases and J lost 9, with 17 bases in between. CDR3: CASSPGLSIGNVLTF. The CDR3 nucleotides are TGTGCCAGCAGTCCGGGACTCTCTATTGGCAACGTCCTGACTTTC.

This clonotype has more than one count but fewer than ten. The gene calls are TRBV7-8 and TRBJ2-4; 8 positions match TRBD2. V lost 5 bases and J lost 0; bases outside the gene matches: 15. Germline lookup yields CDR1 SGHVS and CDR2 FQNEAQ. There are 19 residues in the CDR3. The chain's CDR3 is CASSGGPSGRFLAKNIQYF. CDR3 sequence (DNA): TGTGCCAGCAGCGGAGGACCCAGCGGGAGATTTCTAGCCAAAAACATTCAGTACTTC.

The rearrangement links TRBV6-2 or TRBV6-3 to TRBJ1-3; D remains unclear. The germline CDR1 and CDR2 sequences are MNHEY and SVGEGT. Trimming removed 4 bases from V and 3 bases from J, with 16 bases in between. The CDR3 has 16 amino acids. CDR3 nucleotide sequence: TGTGCCAGCAGTTCAATCCGACGGAGTTTTGGAAACACCATATATTTT. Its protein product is CASSSIRRSFGNTIYF.

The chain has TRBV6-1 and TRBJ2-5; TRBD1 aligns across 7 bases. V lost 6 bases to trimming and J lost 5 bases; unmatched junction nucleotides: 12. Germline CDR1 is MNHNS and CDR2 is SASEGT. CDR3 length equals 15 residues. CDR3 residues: CASRRGQDRRETQYF. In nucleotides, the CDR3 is TGTGCCAGCAGAAGAGGACAGGACCGGCGGGAGACCCAGTACTTC.